Following are 32 T cell receptor beta chains from one sample sequenced in a study of T cells in tumors after PD-1 blockade. Profiled with immunoSEQ multiplex PCR; TCRdb holds only in-frame clones, not every one. The sample shows approximately 47,000 clones, 81% of them seen only once. The material sequenced was PBMCs, taken before anti-PD-1 treatment. These receptors were taken from a human donor with basal cell carcinoma.

This chain connects TRBV7-9 to TRBJ2-7; D unresolved. Per germline, CDR1 SEHNR and CDR2 FQNEAQ (reference sequence). The length of the CDR3 is 11 residues. Trimming pared 5 bases from V and 1 base from J, leaving 3 bases between. The CDR3, as DNA: TGTGCCAGCAGCCGGTCCTACGAGCAGTACTTC. This encodes CASSRSYEQYF. Full variable domain (missing parts from reference TRBV7-9 and TRBJ2-7): DTGVSQNPRHKITKRGQNVTFRCDPISEHNRLYWYRQTLGQGPEFLTYFQNEAQLEKSRLLSDRFSAERPKGSFSTLEIQRTEQGDSAMYLCASSRSYEQYFGPGTRLTVT.

This chain joins TRBV18 and TRBJ1-5; 7 nucleotides align to TRBD1. The CDR3 totals 14 residues. CDR1 and CDR2 from the germline V gene are KGHSH and LQKENI. J gave up 5 bases and V 6 bases, and 7 bases lay outside the gene matches. As DNA, the CDR3 is TGTGCCAGCTCCCGACAGGGAGGGGATCAGCCCCAGCATTTT. Translating gives CASSRQGGDQPQHF. Using reference TRBV18 and TRBJ1-5 for the parts outside the CDR3, the full variable domain is NAGVMQNPRHLVRRRGQEARLRCSPMKGHSHVYWYRQLPEEGLKFMVYLQKENIIDESGMPKERFSAEFPKEGPSILRIQQVVRGDSAAYFCASSRQGGDQPQHFGDGTRLSIL.

The chain is built from TRBV5-5 and TRBJ2-3, with D possibly called TRBD1 or TRBD2 (5 bases each). Trimming took 4 bases from V and 4 from J, leaving 13 bases between them. CDR1 is SGHKS and CDR2 is YYEKEE in the germline V gene (reference sequence). The CDR3 contains 14 residues. CDR3 nucleotides: TGTGCCAGCAGCGCCGGGACGGGCCCAGATACGCAGTATTTT. Protein sequence: CASSAGTGPDTQYF.

This clone turned up a few times. The chain carries TRBV6-6 and TRBJ1-1, with a possible D match to TRBD1 (6 bases). The CDR3 is 18 amino acids. V was trimmed by 5 bases and J by 1 base, leaving 23 bases between them. Germline lookup yields CDR1 MNHNY and CDR2 SVGAGI (reference sequence). Written as DNA, the CDR3 is TGTGCCAGCAGTCCTCGGAGCGGGACACCAGTTAAGAACACTGAAGCTTTCTTT. It yields the protein CASSPRSGTPVKNTEAFF.

In this sample, this clone turned up a few times. The J gene is TRBJ2-3, the V gene TRBV12-3 or TRBV12-4; D gene uncertain. Between the trimmed V and J ends, which lost 4 bases and 1 base, there was a span of 6 bases. This CDR3 region has 13 residues. The CDR3 is CASSSVGTDTQYF. The CDR3 DNA follows: TGTGCCAGCAGTTCTGTGGGCACAGATACGCAGTATTTT.

V is TRBV25-1 and J is TRBJ2-1; weak D call: TRBD2 (5 bases). CDR1 is MGHDK and CDR2 is SYGVNS in the germline V gene. The CDR3 covers 13 residues. The germline V and J ends were trimmed by 4 bases and 12 bases, with 16 bases remaining between them. Written as DNA, the CDR3 is TGTGCCAGCAGTGGGGTTTGGAATGAGGGGCAGTTCTTC. Translation gives CASSGVWNEGQFF.

The genes are TRBV6-5 and TRBJ1-1, with TRBD1 identical over 7 bases. With 6 bases clipped from V and 5 bases from J, the junction kept 3 bases outside the gene matches. The germline CDR1 and CDR2 sequences are MNHEY and SVGAGI. The CDR3 is made up of 12 amino acids. The CDR3 DNA follows: TGTGCCAGCAGGCTACAGGGGACTGAAGCTTTCTTT. It specifies CASRLQGTEAFF.

This chain joins TRBV6-5 and TRBJ1-3; D is unresolved. Germline CDR1 and CDR2: MNHEY and SVGAGI. The V gene lost 0 bases and the J gene lost 0 bases, with 9 bases spanning the gap. CDR3 length equals 16 residues. CDR3 bases: TGTGCCAGCAGTTACTCGAGGCAGAACTCTGGAAACACCATATATTTT. This codes for CASSYSRQNSGNTIYF.

The rearrangement uses TRBV5-5 and TRBJ1-2, with D perhaps matching TRBD1 (6 bases). Germline CDR1 SGHKS, CDR2 YYEKEE (reference sequence). The V gene lost 2 bases and the J gene lost 4 bases, with 15 bases spanning the gap. The CDR3 sequence is 15 residues long. Here the CDR3 reads CASSFPQGQRYGYTF. CDR3 nucleotides: TGTGCCAGCAGCTTTCCACAAGGACAGCGCTATGGCTACACCTTC.

The chain uses TRBV6-1 and TRBJ1-3; D not certain. CDR1 and CDR2 (germline): MNHNS, SASEGT. CDR3 length: 16 residues. V dropped 0 bases and J dropped 1 base, with 10 bases sitting between them. Written as DNA, the CDR3 is TGTGCCAGCAGTGAAGCTGCATGGGAGTCTGGAAACACCATATATTTT. This codes for CASSEAAWESGNTIYF.

The chain is built from TRBV19 and TRBJ1-1, with D unclear. Germline CDR1 LNHDA, CDR2 SQIVND (reference sequence). There are 13 residues in the CDR3. Between the trimmed V and J ends, which lost 6 bases and 5 bases, there was a span of 13 bases. In nucleotides, the CDR3 is TGTGCCAGTAGGTTGAGGGTAGGTACTGAAGCTTTCTTT. This translates into CASRLRVGTEAFF.

This clone was seen just once. The chain employs TRBV7-2 and TRBJ1-1; 8 positions match TRBD1. Trimming removed 1 base from V and 1 base from J; junction bases left unmatched: 8. CDR3 length: 17 amino acids. The germline CDR1 and CDR2 sequences are SGHTA and FQGNSA. CDR3 DNA: TGTGCCAGCAGCTTAGGTCCCCCGGGGACAGGGAACACTGAAGCTTTCTTT. Amino acid sequence: CASSLGPPGTGNTEAFF.

The rearrangement uses TRBV28 and TRBJ2-7; D may be TRBD1 or TRBD2 (5 bases each). V dropped 4 bases and J dropped 0 bases, with 10 bases sitting between them. Germline V gives CDR1 MDHEN, CDR2 SYDVKM. The CDR3 contains 14 residues. The CDR3 nucleotides are TGTGCCAGCAGTTCCGGGACGGGCTCCTACGAGCAGTACTTC. Translation gives CASSSGTGSYEQYF.

The genes are TRBV7-9 and TRBJ2-1; D ambiguous. There are 13 residues in the CDR3. V was trimmed by 1 base and J by 6 bases, leaving 7 bases between them. The germline gives CDR1 SEHNR, CDR2 FQNEAQ (reference sequence). For the CDR3, the DNA is TGTGCCAGCAGCTTAGGAGAGGTCAATGAGCAGTTCTTC. The encoded protein is CASSLGEVNEQFF.

The chain recombines TRBV2 with TRBJ2-1, with 9 nucleotides matching TRBD2. Trimming removed 2 bases from V and 5 bases from J; junction bases left unmatched: 13. This CDR3 has 18 residues. The germline CDR1 and CDR2 sequences are SNHLY and FYNNEI. The CDR3 loop is CASSEFLTSGYQNNEQFF. As DNA, the CDR3 is TGTGCCAGCAGTGAATTTCTCACTAGCGGGTACCAGAACAATGAGCAGTTCTTC.

The rearrangement joins TRBV30 to TRBJ1-5; possible D gene TRBD1, 5 bases. With 1 base removed from V and 7 bases from J, the gap between germline ends came to 17 bases. This CDR3 spans 15 amino acids. Germline CDR1 and CDR2: GTSNPN and SVGIG (reference sequence). CDR3 sequence: CAWSAGYGGGQPQHF. CDR3 in DNA: TGTGCCTGGAGTGCGGGGTACGGGGGAGGCCAGCCCCAGCATTTT.

This chain connects TRBV19 to TRBJ2-6; D perhaps matches TRBD2 (5 bases). The CDR3 has 14 residues. Germline V lookup: CDR1 LNHDA, CDR2 SQIVND (reference sequence). Trimming shortened V by 10 bases and J by 0 bases, and 10 bases separated the two germline ends. The CDR3 loop is CATSRDSGANVLTF. CDR3 bases: TGTGCCACCTCTCGGGACTCTGGGGCCAACGTCCTGACTTTC. The full variable domain, completed using reference TRBV19 and TRBJ2-6, is DGGITQSPKYLFRKEGQNVTLSCEQNLNHDAMYWYRQDPGQGLRLIYYSQIVNDFQKGDIAEGYSVSREKKESFPLTVTSAQKNPTAFYLCATSRDSGANVLTFGAGSRLTVL.

V and J are TRBV6-1 and TRBJ1-5; 7 bases fit TRBD1. Germline V CDR1 and CDR2: MNHNS, SASEGT. J was trimmed by 5 bases and V by 6 bases; bases with no gene match: 22. CDR3 length: 19 amino acids. The CDR3 coding sequence is TGTGCCAGCAGCGAACACCCCCTTGACAGGGACTGGCGGGATCAGCCCCAGCATTTT. The encoded protein is CASSEHPLDRDWRDQPQHF.

The CDR3 spells CASSPRGGRIGELFF. The CDR3 DNA sequence: TGTGCCAGCAGCCCTCGAGGGGGGCGCATCGGGGAGCTGTTTTTT. The chain is built from TRBV5-4 and TRBJ2-2; D is perhaps TRBD1 or TRBD2 (6 bases each). Trimming took 4 bases from V and 7 from J, leaving 17 bases between them. This CDR3 has 15 amino acids. Germline CDR1 SGHNT, CDR2 YYREEE (reference sequence).

The V gene is TRBV14, the J gene TRBJ2-1; 7 bases align to TRBD1. There are 17 residues in the CDR3. Trimming removed 2 bases from V and 8 bases from J; junction bases left unmatched: 15. Germline assignment: CDR1 SGHDN and CDR2 FVKESK. CDR3 residues: CASSQRFQTGIRDEQFF. The DNA of the CDR3 is TGTGCCAGCAGCCAACGTTTTCAGACAGGGATTAGGGATGAGCAGTTCTTC. Full variable domain (missing parts from reference TRBV14 and TRBJ2-1): EAGVTQFPSHSVIEKGQTVTLRCDPISGHDNLYWYRRVMGKEIKFLLHFVKESKQDESGMPNNRFLAERTGGTYSTLKVQPAELEDSGVYFCASSQRFQTGIRDEQFFGPGTRLTVL.

This sequence joins TRBV4-1 and TRBJ1-1; D possibly corresponds to TRBD1 (6 bases). Germline V lookup: CDR1 MGHRA, CDR2 YSYEKL. The CDR3 is 13 amino acids. Trimming took off 4 bases at V and 5 bases at J, with 11 bases between the two ends. The CDR3 reads CASSLQGRTEAFF. Written as DNA, the CDR3 is TGCGCCAGCAGCCTTCAGGGGAGGACTGAAGCTTTCTTT.

The chain carries TRBV6-5 and TRBJ1-1; D might be TRBD1 (5 bases). Germline-derived CDR1 and CDR2 are MNHEY and SVGAGI. V was trimmed by 0 bases and J by 0 bases, leaving 5 bases between them. CDR3 length equals 14 residues. CDR3 bases: TGTGCCAGCAGTTACTCGACAGTGAACACTGAAGCTTTCTTT. Protein: CASSYSTVNTEAFF.

The table lists this clone with a few counts. The J gene is TRBJ2-1, the V gene TRBV18; D unresolved. Germline V gene sequence: CDR1 KGHSH, CDR2 LQKENI. The CDR3 is 14 residues long. Trimming removed 2 bases at V and 3 bases at J, with 8 bases between. The DNA of the CDR3 is TGTGCCAGCTCACCAGTCCCCCGCTACAATGAGCAGTTCTTC. It is translated as CASSPVPRYNEQFF.

The chain is built from TRBV27 and TRBJ1-4; tentatively, D is TRBD1 (5 bases). The CDR3 extends over 15 amino acids. V lost 7 bases to trimming and J lost 2 bases, with 14 bases between them. Germline loops: CDR1 MNHEY, CDR2 SMNVEV (reference sequence). CDR3 bases: TGTGCCAGCAAGGGGATTCGAAGGACTAATGAAAAACTGTTTTTT. Amino acids: CASKGIRRTNEKLFF.

V is TRBV18 and J is TRBJ1-2; 8 bases agree with TRBD1. J was trimmed by 6 bases and V by 1 base; bases with no gene match: 4. Germline V gives CDR1 KGHSH, CDR2 LQKENI. The CDR3 is 14 residues long. The CDR3 DNA reads TGTGCCAGCTCACCACAGGCGGACAGGGATGGCTACACCTTC. It specifies CASSPQADRDGYTF.

The chain recombines TRBV5-1 with TRBJ2-1; D ambiguous. CDR3 length equals 14 residues. The ends were cut back, 5 bases at V and 5 bases at J, with 14 bases in the middle. The germline V gene has CDR1 SGHRS and CDR2 YFSETQ. The CDR3 DNA sequence: TGCGCCAGCAGTGTTAGTCTGGGAAACAATGAGCAGTTCTTC. Translating gives CASSVSLGNNEQFF.

This chain links TRBV10-3 with TRBJ2-7; 12 nucleotides line up with TRBD1. The CDR3 covers 13 residues. The germline gives CDR1 ENHRY, CDR2 SYGVKD. After removal of 9 bases from V and 2 bases from J, the junction contained 2 bases not matched to a gene. The CDR3 region has the DNA TGTGCCATGGGACAGGGGGCCCCCTACGAGCAGTACTTC. Its translation: CAMGQGAPYEQYF.

This clone was recorded once. The rearrangement uses TRBV6-5 and TRBJ1-1, with D perhaps TRBD1 (5 bases). The ends were cut back, 7 bases at V and 4 bases at J, with 13 bases in the middle. Germline-derived CDR1 and CDR2 are MNHEY and SVGAGI. There are 13 residues in the CDR3. CDR3 bases: TGTGCCAGCAAACTCGAGGGGCTCACTGAAGCTTTCTTT. It is translated as CASKLEGLTEAFF.

The chain has TRBV7-9 and TRBJ2-1; 9 positions match TRBD1. The CDR3 is 15 residues long. J lost 2 bases, V lost 5 bases, and 4 bases had no gene match. CDR1 SEHNR and CDR2 FQNEAQ come from the germline V gene (reference sequence). The CDR3 DNA reads TGTGCCAGCAGCACCTGGGACAGGGCCTACAATGAGCAGTTCTTC. Translation gives CASSTWDRAYNEQFF.

V is TRBV6-2 or TRBV6-3 and J is TRBJ2-1; 11 nucleotides line up with TRBD2. CDR1 is MNHEY, CDR2 SVGEGT, per germline. J lost 4 bases, V lost 2 bases, and 7 bases had no gene match. CDR3 length: 17 amino acids. Written as DNA, the CDR3 is TGTGCCAGCAGTTACCCACTAGCGGGGGCCGGGTACAATGAGCAGTTCTTC. It codes for CASSYPLAGAGYNEQFF.

The chain joins TRBV30 to TRBJ1-3; D unclear. Trimming stripped 0 bases from V and 4 bases from J, with 16 bases between. Germline CDR1 and CDR2: GTSNPN and SVGIG (reference sequence). The CDR3 is 16 residues long. CDR3: CAWSVGRILTGNTIYF. The CDR3 nucleotides are TGTGCCTGGAGTGTAGGACGAATTCTAACGGGAAACACCATATATTTT.

CDR3 nucleotides: TGTGCCAGCAGCTTAGATAGCGCTAGCGGGGGGGCTAGGTCCTCCTACGAGCAGTACTTC. As protein: CASSLDSASGGARSSYEQYF. The rearrangement links TRBV11-2 to TRBJ2-7; 12 positions match TRBD2. Germline V gives CDR1 SGHAT, CDR2 FQNNGV. This CDR3 has 20 residues. J gave up 0 bases and V 0 bases, and 12 bases lay outside the gene matches.